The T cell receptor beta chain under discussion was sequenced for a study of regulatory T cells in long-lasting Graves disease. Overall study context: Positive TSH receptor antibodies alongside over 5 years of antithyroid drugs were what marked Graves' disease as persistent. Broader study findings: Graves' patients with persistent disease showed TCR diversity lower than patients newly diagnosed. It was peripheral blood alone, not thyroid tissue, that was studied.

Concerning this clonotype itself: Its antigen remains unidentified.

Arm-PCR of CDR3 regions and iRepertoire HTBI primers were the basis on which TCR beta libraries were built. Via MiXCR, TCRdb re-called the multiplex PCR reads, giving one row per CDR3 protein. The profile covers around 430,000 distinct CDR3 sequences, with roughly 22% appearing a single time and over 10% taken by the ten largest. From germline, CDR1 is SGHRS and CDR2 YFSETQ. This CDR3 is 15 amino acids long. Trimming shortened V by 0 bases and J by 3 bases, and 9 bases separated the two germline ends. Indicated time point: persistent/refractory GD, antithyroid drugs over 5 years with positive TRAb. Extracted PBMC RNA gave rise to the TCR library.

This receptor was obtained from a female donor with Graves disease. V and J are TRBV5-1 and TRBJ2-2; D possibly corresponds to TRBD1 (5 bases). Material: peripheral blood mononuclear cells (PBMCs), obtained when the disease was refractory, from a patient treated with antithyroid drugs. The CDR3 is CASSLGQIDTGELFF. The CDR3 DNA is TGCGCCAGCAGCTTGGGACAGATTGACACCGGGGAGCTGTTTTTT.